Listed below are T cell receptor beta chains from one sample, sequenced in a study of blood T cell repertoires in COVID-19. Libraries were prepared by immunoSEQ multiplex PCR; TCRdb keeps only in-frame clonotypes and omits some of them. There are about 59,000 clones in the sample; roughly 80% occur only once, and 10% to 15% lies in the top ten. Sequenced input: peripheral blood. The receptors were gathered from a man older than 75 with acute or convalescent COVID-19. The CDR3 runs from the conserved cysteine through the conserved F or W. The size entry is marked missing in some rows and otherwise reads once, few, many or a size class.

clone_size: .
v_call: TRBV28
cdr3_length: 15
j_call: TRBJ2-3
cdr3_aa: CASRHRGENTDTQYF

clone_size: .
v_call: TRBV3-1/TRBV3-2
cdr3_length: 11
j_call: TRBJ1-1
cdr3_aa: CASSQQGEAFF

clone_size: .
v_call: TRBV10-1
cdr3_length: 13
j_call: TRBJ1-5
cdr3_aa: CAKATEAVQPQHF

clone_size: .
v_call: TRBV18
cdr3_length: 14
j_call: TRBJ2-5
cdr3_aa: CASGLAGGEETQYF

clone_size: .
v_call: TRBV7-3
cdr3_length: 16
j_call: TRBJ2-3
cdr3_aa: CASSDPGQRGADTQYF

clone_size: .
v_call: TRBV2
cdr3_length: 13
j_call: TRBJ1-4
cdr3_aa: CASSEGTGEKLFF

clone_size: .
v_call: TRBV11-1
cdr3_length: 15
j_call: TRBJ2-7
cdr3_aa: CASSISGQYTYEQYF

clone_size: .
v_call: TRBV11-3
cdr3_length: 15
j_call: TRBJ2-5
cdr3_aa: CASSLKARAQETQYF

clone_size: once
v_call: TRBV15
cdr3_length: 16
j_call: TRBJ1-2
cdr3_aa: CATSGETSDRGNGYTF

clone_size: once
v_call: TRBV12-5
cdr3_length: 15
j_call: TRBJ2-7
cdr3_aa: CASALEQGAFYEQYF

clone_size: .
v_call: TRBV5-1
cdr3_length: 15
j_call: TRBJ2-2
cdr3_aa: CASSAGQENTGELFF

clone_size: .
v_call: TRBV10-3
cdr3_length: 17
j_call: TRBJ1-3
cdr3_aa: CAISRDSGRASGNTIYF

clone_size: .
v_call: TRBV2
cdr3_length: 14
j_call: TRBJ2-5
cdr3_aa: CASSEAGSVKTQYF

clone_size: .
v_call: TRBV7-9
cdr3_length: 14
j_call: TRBJ2-3
cdr3_aa: CASSKGQGRDTQYF